A single T cell receptor beta chain is shown here with its context. The data are from a study of blood T cell repertoires in COVID-19. Study-wide background: Researchers got acute and convalescent COVID-19 samples from the United States, Italy and Spain. T cells, B-cell-depleted T cells, or PBMCs supplied cDNA or gDNA.

Per the authors' pipeline: Using reference gene primer amplification, nucleated cell counts were estimated. Measured with immunoSEQ multiplex PCR; TCRdb has only the in-frame clones, and not every one. V, J and clone size are taken as reported in that table, and D and trimming were inferred from the DNA itself. In the table there are more than 250,000 clones, more than 75% of which are singletons. The CDR3 sequence is 18 residues long. Germline assignment: CDR1 SGHVS and CDR2 FQNEAQ. V lost 5 bases and J lost 1, with 18 bases in between. Specimen: peripheral blood. The clonotype was recovered from a woman aged 25 to 39 who had recovered from COVID-19. V is TRBV7-8 and J is TRBJ2-6; possible D gene TRBD1, 6 bases. The CDR3 nucleotides read TGTGCCAGCAGCGCACAGGGTCGACCTATATCTGGGGCCAACGTCCTGACTTTC. Amino acids: CASSAQGRPISGANVLTF.